Detailed here is one T cell receptor beta chain. What it binds is not known. The sample belongs to a study of response to subunit inactivated influenza vaccine. Findings and limits, study-wide: After each seasonal influenza vaccination, few new T cells are recruited, the authors suggested.

TCRdb reprocessed the RT-PCR reads via MiXCR and lists one record per CDR3 protein. The sample holds around 580,000 distinct CDR3 sequences, about 15% seen once. CDR3 length: 16 residues. The V gene end was trimmed by 5 bases and the J gene end by 3 bases; junction bases not matched to a gene: 6. This sample comprised PBMCs from blood, obtained 11 to 12 days after vaccination. The chain combines TRBV12-3 or TRBV12-4 with TRBJ2-2; 10 bases are a match to TRBD2. The sequence derives from a man between 45 and 60 years old who received an inactivated influenza vaccine. The CDR3 loop reads CASSHLAGAYTGELFF. For the CDR3, the DNA is TGTGCCAGCAGTCATCTAGCGGGGGCCTACACCGGGGAGCTGTTTTTT.